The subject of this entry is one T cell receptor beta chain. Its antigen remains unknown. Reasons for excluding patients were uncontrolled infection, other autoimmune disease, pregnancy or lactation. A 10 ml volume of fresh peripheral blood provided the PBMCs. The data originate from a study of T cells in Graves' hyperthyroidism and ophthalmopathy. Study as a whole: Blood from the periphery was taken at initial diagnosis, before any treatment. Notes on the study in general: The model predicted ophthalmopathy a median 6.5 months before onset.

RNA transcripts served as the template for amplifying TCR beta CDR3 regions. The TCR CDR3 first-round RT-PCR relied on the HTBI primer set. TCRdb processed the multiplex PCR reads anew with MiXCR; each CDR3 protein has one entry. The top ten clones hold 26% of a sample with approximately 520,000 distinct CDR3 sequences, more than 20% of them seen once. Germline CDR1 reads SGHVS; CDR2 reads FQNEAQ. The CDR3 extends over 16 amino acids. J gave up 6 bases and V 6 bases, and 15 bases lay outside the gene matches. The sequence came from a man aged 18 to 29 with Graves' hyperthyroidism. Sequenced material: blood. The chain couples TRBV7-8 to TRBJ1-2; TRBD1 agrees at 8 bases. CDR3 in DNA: TGTGCCAGCAGATCAAATCCAGGGGGCTATTTGGATGGCTACACCTTC. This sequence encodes CASRSNPGGYLDGYTF.